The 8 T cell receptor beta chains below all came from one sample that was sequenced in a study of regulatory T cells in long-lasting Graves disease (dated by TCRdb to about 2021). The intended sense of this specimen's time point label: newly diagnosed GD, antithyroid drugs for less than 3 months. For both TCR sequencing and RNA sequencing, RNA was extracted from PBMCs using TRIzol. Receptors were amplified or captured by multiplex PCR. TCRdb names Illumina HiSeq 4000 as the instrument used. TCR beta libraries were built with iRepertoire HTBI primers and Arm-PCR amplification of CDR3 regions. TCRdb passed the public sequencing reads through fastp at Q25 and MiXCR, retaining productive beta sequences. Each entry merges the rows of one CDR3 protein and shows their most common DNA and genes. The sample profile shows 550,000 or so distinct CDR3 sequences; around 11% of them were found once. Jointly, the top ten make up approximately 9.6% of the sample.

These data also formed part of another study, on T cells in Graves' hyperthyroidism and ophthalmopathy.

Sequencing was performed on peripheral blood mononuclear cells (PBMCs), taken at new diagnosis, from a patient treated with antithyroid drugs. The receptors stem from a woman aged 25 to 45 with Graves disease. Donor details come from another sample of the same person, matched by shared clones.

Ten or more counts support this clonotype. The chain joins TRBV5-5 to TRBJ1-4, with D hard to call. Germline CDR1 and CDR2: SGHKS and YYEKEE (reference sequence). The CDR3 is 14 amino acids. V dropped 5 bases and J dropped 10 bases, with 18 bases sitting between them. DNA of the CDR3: TGTGCCAGCAGGGAGACAAGGGCGAGAGGAAAACTGTTTTTT. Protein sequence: CASRETRARGKLFF.

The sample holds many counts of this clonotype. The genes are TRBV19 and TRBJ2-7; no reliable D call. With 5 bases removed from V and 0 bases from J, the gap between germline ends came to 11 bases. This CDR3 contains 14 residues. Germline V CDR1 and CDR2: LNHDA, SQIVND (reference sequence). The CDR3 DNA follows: TGTGCCAGTAGTTCTCGCATAAGCTCCTACGAGCAGTACTTC. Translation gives CASSSRISSYEQYF.

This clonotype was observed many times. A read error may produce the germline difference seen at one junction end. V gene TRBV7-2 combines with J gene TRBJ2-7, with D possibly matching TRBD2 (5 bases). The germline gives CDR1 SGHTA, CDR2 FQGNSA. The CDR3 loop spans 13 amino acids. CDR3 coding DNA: TGTGCCAGCAGCCTAGCCCAAGGGCGGGAGCAGTACTTC. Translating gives CASSLAQGREQYF.

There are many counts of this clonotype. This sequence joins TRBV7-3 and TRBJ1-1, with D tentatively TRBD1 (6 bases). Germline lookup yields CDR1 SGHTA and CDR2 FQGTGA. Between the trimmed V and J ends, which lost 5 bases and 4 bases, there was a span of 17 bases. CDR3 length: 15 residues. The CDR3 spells CASSQTGSGATEAFF. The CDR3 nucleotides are TGTGCCAGCAGCCAAACAGGGTCCGGCGCCACTGAAGCTTTCTTT.

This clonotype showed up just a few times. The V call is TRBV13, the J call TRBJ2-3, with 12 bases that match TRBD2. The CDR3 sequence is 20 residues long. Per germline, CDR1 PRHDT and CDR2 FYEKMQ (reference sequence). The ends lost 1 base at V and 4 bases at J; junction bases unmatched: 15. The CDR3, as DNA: TGTGCCAGCAGCTTAGTTTCTATTCGAACTAGCGGGAGGTTCCCAGATACGCAGTATTTT. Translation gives CASSLVSIRTSGRFPDTQYF.

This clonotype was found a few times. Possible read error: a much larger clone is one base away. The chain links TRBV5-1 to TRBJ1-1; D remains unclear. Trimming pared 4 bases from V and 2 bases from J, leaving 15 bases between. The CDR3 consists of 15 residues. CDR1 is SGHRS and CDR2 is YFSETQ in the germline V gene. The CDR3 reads CASSRYTDYNTEAFF. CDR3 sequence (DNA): TGCGCCAGCAGCCGTTACACGGATTACAACACTGAAGCTTTCTTT.

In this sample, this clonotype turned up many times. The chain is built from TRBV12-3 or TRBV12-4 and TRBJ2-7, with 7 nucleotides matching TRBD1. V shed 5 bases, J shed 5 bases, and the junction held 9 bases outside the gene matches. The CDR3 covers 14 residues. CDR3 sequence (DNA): TGTGCCAGCAGTCTCCGGGACAGTTCCAACGAGCAGTACTTC. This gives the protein CASSLRDSSNEQYF.

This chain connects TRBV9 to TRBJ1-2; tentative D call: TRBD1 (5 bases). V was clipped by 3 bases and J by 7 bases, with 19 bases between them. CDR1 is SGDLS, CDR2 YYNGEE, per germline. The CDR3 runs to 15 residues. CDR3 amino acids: CASSGFPQGLVGYTF. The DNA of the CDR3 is TGTGCCAGCAGCGGATTTCCTCAGGGATTGGTTGGCTACACCTTC.